This TCR beta chain was sequenced in a study of shared clonotypes between healthy human individuals. Study-level points and caveats: An effect of sequencing depth on clonotype sharing among donors was expected.

The run depth of the assay was deep. Here immunoSEQ multiplex PCR was the method, and the copy in TCRdb shows in-frame clones only, minus some. In the table there are 2 million to 2.5 million clones, roughly 95% of which are singletons. The CDR3 sequence is 14 residues long. Germline-derived CDR1 and CDR2 are PRHDT and FYEKMQ (reference sequence). V was clipped by 5 bases and J by 5 bases, with 16 bases between them. As to this clone: The antigen remains unidentified.

Sequencing was done on a sample of naive CD4+ T cells sorted from blood. The sample's subset: CD45RA+ positively selected. This receptor was identified in a man aged 18 to 35 in good health. The chain is built from TRBV13 and TRBJ2-7, with D maybe TRBD2 (5 bases). The CDR3 spells CASSLPSRVHEQYF. The DNA for the CDR3 is TGTGCCAGCAGCCTGCCTTCGAGGGTTCACGAGCAGTACTTC.